This T cell receptor beta chain was profiled in a study of PD-L1 blockade in urothelial cancer. Study summary: Males with bladder-origin urothelial cancer made up about 85% of the 29 patients. The study recovered a median of around 150,000 T cells per blood sample. General study findings and limits: Survival was better when pretreatment blood TCR clonality fell below the median.

In the case of this clone: Its antigen is unknown.

Time point: peripheral blood 6 weeks after treatment start. With 0 bases removed from V and 7 bases from J, the gap between germline ends came to 7 bases. The CDR3 loop spans 13 amino acids. Germline assignment: CDR1 SGHAT and CDR2 FQNNGV. Data came from immunoSEQ multiplex PCR; TCRdb stores just in-frame clones and leaves some out. Found here are about 50,000 clones, approximately 80% of them singletons; the top ten hold over 8.5%. The receptor comes from a man aged 70 or older with urothelial cancer. The source material was PBMCs, sampled around atezolizumab (anti-PD-L1) treatment. The chain carries TRBV11-2 and TRBJ2-1, with D tentatively TRBD2 (5 bases). The CDR3 is CASSLEAANEQFF. The CDR3 DNA reads TGTGCCAGCAGCTTAGAAGCGGCTAATGAGCAGTTCTTC.